This T cell receptor (beta chain) originates from a study of blood T cell repertoires in COVID-19. Profiling relied on immunoSEQ multiplex PCR, and the TCRdb table lists in-frame clones only, not all of them. In the table there are some 200,000 clones, 85% of which are singletons. The CDR3 is made up of 15 amino acids. V gave up 3 bases and J gave up 1 base; unmatched junction bases: 4. Germline V lookup: CDR1 LNHDA, CDR2 SQIVND (reference sequence). The sequence was collected from a man in his 60s with COVID-19, enrolled during active disease. Sequencing used peripheral blood. The J gene is TRBJ1-1, the V gene TRBV19; 8 bases line up with TRBD1. In DNA form, the CDR3 reads TGTGCCAGTAGTATCAGGGGGCTGGGGAACACTGAAGCTTTCTTT. Protein product: CASSIRGLGNTEAFF.